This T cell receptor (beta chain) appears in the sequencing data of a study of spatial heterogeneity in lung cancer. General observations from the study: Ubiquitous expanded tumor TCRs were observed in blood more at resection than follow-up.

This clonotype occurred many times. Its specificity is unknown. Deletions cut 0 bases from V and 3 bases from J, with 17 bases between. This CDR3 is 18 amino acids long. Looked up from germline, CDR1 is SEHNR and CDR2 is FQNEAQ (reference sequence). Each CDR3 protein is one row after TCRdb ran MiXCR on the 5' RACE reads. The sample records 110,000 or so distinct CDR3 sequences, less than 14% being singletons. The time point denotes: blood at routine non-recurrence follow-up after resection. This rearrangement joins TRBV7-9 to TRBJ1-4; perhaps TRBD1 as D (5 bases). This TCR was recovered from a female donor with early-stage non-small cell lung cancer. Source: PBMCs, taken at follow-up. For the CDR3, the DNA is TGTGCCAGCAGCTTAGCTCAAAGGATGACAGCTGCTAATGAAAAACTGTTTTTT. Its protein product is CASSLAQRMTAANEKLFF.